Sequencing of this T cell receptor (beta chain) was carried out in a study of Graves' ophthalmopathy and Graves' hyperthyroidism. Study-wide context: Samples of peripheral blood were obtained at initial diagnosis, prior to treatment of any kind. Study-level results: Detection in blood was also observed for most expanded thyroid clonotypes above 0.001 frequency.

Ophthalmopathy cases showed moderate-to-severe activity, scoring CAS ≥3 and NOSPECS ≥4, with duration under 3 months. Amplification targeted the TCR beta CDR3 regions, with RNA transcripts as the source material. HTBI primers primed a first-round RT-PCR, and a second-round multiplex PCR followed. TCRdb itself ran the multiplex PCR reads through MiXCR, one entry per CDR3 protein. Of hundreds of thousands of distinct CDR3 sequences in the sample, about two fifths were seen once. In the case of this clonotype: Antigen unknown.

Germline V gene lookup returns CDR1 SQVTM and CDR2 ANQGSEA. The CDR3 runs to 14 residues. This chain uses TRBV29-1 with TRBJ2-7; 13 bases map to TRBD2. The receptor was derived from an adult man with Graves' ophthalmopathy. The sample taken for sequencing was peripheral blood. CDR3 protein: CSVRRLAGGYEQYF. CDR3 in DNA: TGCAGTGTAAGACGACTAGCGGGGGGCTACGAGCAGTACTTC.